These 16 T cell receptor beta chains were sequenced from one sample in a study of cytomegalovirus exposure and HLA in healthy donors. PCR was performed using 60 Vbeta and 13 Jbeta primers. Repertoires were generated with immunoSEQ multiplex PCR, while TCRdb's copy carries only in-frame clones and drops some. The sample yields under 200,000 clones, around three quarters seen once. Source material: PBMCs. These receptors were obtained from a woman in her 30s in good health and CMV-seronegative.

A few counts support this clone. The V call is TRBV7-9, the J call TRBJ1-4; TRBD1 agrees at 7 bases. J gave up 8 bases and V 5 bases, and 5 bases lay outside the gene matches. This CDR3 has 13 residues. CDR1 is SEHNR and CDR2 is FQNEAQ in the germline V gene (reference sequence). CDR3 nucleotide sequence: TGTGCCAGCAGCCAATACAGGGGCGAAAAACTGTTTTTT. Residues: CASSQYRGEKLFF.

Details on this clone: One end of the junction is discordant with germline, which a read error may explain. This sequence joins TRBV7-7 and TRBJ2-3; 10 bases are a match to TRBD2. CDR3 length equals 16 residues. CDR1 and CDR2 from the germline V gene are SSHAT and FNYEAQ (reference sequence). CDR3 loop: CASSSLLAGVTDTQYF. CDR3 bases: TGTGCTAGCAGCTCCTTGCTAGCGGGAGTCACAGATACGCAGTATTTT.

There are a few counts of this clone. The chain joins TRBV4-1 to TRBJ2-6; TRBD1 might be the D (5 bases). Trimming took off 3 bases at V and 1 base at J, with 16 bases between the two ends. In germline, CDR1 is MGHRA, CDR2 YSYEKL. This CDR3 has 18 residues. Written as DNA, the CDR3 is TGCGCCAGCAGCCACTCGACAGCAAAGATTTCTGGGGCCAACGTCCTGACTTTC. Translated, it gives CASSHSTAKISGANVLTF.

The V and J genes are TRBV6-1 and TRBJ1-5; D is uncertain. Germline V gene sequence: CDR1 MNHNS, CDR2 SASEGT. CDR3 length: 13 residues. Trimming removed 3 bases from V and 3 bases from J, with 6 bases in between. In nucleotides, the CDR3 is TGTGCCAGCAGTGACACATTCAATCAGCCCCAGCATTTT. Amino acids: CASSDTFNQPQHF.

The rearrangement uses TRBV5-6 and TRBJ1-1; TRBD1 might be the D (6 bases). V was trimmed by 4 bases and J by 2 bases, leaving 12 bases between them. CDR1 SGHDT and CDR2 YYEEEE come from the germline V gene. The CDR3 extends over 14 amino acids. The CDR3, as DNA: TGTGCCAGCAGCCCGGACAGCCCTAACACTGAAGCTTTCTTT. Its translation: CASSPDSPNTEAFF.

Only one count was recorded for this clone. The chain recombines TRBV4-3 with TRBJ1-2; D might be TRBD1 (5 bases). Germline loops: CDR1 LGHNA, CDR2 YSLEER. Trimming cost V 0 bases and J 5 bases, with 10 bases left between them. CDR3 size: 14 residues. CDR3 in amino acids: CASSQERGGYGYTF. DNA for the CDR3: TGCGCCAGCAGCCAAGAACGTGGGGGGTATGGCTACACCTTC.

The V and J genes are TRBV7-6 and TRBJ2-3; 8 bases match TRBD2. V gave up 7 bases and J gave up 3 bases; unmatched junction bases: 6. Germline CDR1 SGHVS, CDR2 FNYEAQ. This CDR3 is 14 amino acids long. CDR3 bases: TGTGCCAGCATGGGGGGACTAGGGACAGATACGCAGTATTTT. The encoded protein is CASMGGLGTDTQYF.

This chain connects TRBV5-1 to TRBJ2-3; D perhaps matches TRBD1 (5 bases). Germline values: CDR1 SGHRS, CDR2 YFSETQ. The CDR3 is made up of 15 amino acids. V was shortened by 1 base and J by 2 bases, with 11 bases between the two germline ends. The CDR3 protein is CASSLYQGSTDTQYF. The CDR3 nucleotides are TGCGCCAGCAGCTTGTATCAGGGATCCACAGATACGCAGTATTTT.

V and J are TRBV6-5 and TRBJ1-4; D might be TRBD1 (5 bases). The CDR3 is 13 residues long. V lost 5 bases to trimming and J lost 4 bases, with 8 bases between them. Germline-derived CDR1 and CDR2 are MNHEY and SVGAGI. The chain's CDR3 is CASSRQGNEKLFF. For the CDR3, the DNA is TGTGCCAGCAGTCGGCAGGGTAATGAAAAACTGTTTTTT.

The chain employs TRBV4-1 and TRBJ2-1, with a weak D call TRBD2 (6 bases). The CDR3 is made up of 15 amino acids. Trimming shortened V by 6 bases and J by 7 bases, and 19 bases separated the two germline ends. From germline, CDR1 is MGHRA and CDR2 YSYEKL. The CDR3 nucleotides read TGCGCCAGCAGGGATACGGGAGACGGTACGAATGAGCAGTTCTTC. The encoded protein is CASRDTGDGTNEQFF.

V is TRBV15 and J is TRBJ2-3; D may be TRBD2 (5 bases). The CDR3 sequence is 16 residues long. Germline V gene lookup returns CDR1 LNHNV and CDR2 YYDKDF (reference sequence). Trimming shortened V by 1 base and J by 1 base, and 12 bases separated the two germline ends. This CDR3 reads CATSRGGGPGTDTQYF. CDR3 nucleotide sequence: TGTGCCACCAGCAGAGGTGGAGGACCCGGCACAGATACGCAGTATTTT.

About this clone: One end of the junction is discordant with germline, which a read error may explain. V gene TRBV7-9 combines with J gene TRBJ2-7; D is undetermined. The CDR3 is made up of 15 amino acids. CDR1 SEHNR and CDR2 FQNEAQ come from the germline V gene (reference sequence). CDR3 sequence reads: CSSSRVPIRSYEQYF. The CDR3 nucleotides are TGTTCCAGCAGCCGGGTCCCGATACGTTCCTACGAGCAGTACTTC.

This rearrangement joins TRBV6-6 to TRBJ1-3, with D possibly matching TRBD1 (6 bases). This CDR3 contains 14 residues. Germline V gene sequence: CDR1 MNHNY, CDR2 SVGAGI (reference sequence). Trimming left V 6 bases short and J 6 bases short, with 15 bases between. The CDR3 here is CASRPRGGENTIYF. As DNA, the CDR3 is TGTGCCAGCAGGCCCAGGGGTGGCGAAAACACCATATATTTT.

In this sample, this clone turned up a few times. DNA of the CDR3: TGCGCCAGCAGCAGCTGGACTAGCGAGGTCAAAAACATTCAGTACTTC. It codes for CASSSWTSEVKNIQYF. The chain couples TRBV5-1 to TRBJ2-4, with 9 bases identical to TRBD2. The CDR3 is 16 amino acids. The germline CDR1 and CDR2 sequences are SGHRS and YFSETQ. The junction had 8 bases not matched to a gene; V was cut back by 4 bases and J by 3 bases.

The rearrangement joins TRBV10-2 to TRBJ2-2; D is possibly TRBD1 (5 bases). V shed 6 bases and J shed 5 bases, with 10 bases lying between them. Per germline, CDR1 WSHSY and CDR2 SAAADI. The CDR3 consists of 13 residues. This CDR3 reads CASSQQVTGELFF. In DNA, the CDR3 is TGCGCCAGCAGCCAACAGGTGACCGGGGAGCTGTTTTTT.

The V and J genes are TRBV7-9 and TRBJ1-1, with D possibly matching TRBD1 (6 bases). The V gene's germline CDR1 is SEHNR and CDR2 FQNEAQ (reference sequence). Trimming left V 3 bases short and J 3 bases short, with 8 bases between. The CDR3 runs to 13 residues. The CDR3 coding sequence is TGTGCCAGCAGCTTGACAGGAGACACTGAAGCTTTCTTT. The encoded protein is CASSLTGDTEAFF. The variable domain in full, with the rest retrieved from reference TRBV7-9 and TRBJ1-1, is DTGVSQNPRHKITKRGQNVTFRCDPISEHNRLYWYRQTLGQGPEFLTYFQNEAQLEKSRLLSDRFSAERPKGSFSTLEIQRTEQGDSAMYLCASSLTGDTEAFFGQGTRLTVV.